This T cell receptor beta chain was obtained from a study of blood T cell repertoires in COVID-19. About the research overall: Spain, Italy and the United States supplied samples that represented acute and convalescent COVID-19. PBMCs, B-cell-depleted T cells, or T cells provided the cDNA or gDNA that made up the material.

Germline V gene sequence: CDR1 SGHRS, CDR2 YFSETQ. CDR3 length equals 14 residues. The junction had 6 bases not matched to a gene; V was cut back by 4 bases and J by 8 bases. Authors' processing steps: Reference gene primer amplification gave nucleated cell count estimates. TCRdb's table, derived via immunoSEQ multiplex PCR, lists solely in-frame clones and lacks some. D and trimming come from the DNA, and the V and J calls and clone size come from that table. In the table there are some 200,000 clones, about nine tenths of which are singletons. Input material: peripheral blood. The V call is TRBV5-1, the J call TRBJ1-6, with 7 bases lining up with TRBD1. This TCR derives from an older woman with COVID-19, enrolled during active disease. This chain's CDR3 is CASSETGFDSPLHF. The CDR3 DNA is TGCGCCAGCAGCGAGACAGGGTTCGATTCACCCCTCCACTTT. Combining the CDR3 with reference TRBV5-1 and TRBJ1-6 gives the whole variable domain KAGVTQTPRYLIKTRGQQVTLSCSPISGHRSVSWYQQTPGQGLQFLFEYFSETQRNKGNFPGRFSGRQFSNSRSEMNVSTLELGDSALYLCASSETGFDSPLHFGNGTRLTVT.